A selection of T cell receptor beta chains follows, all from one sample in a study of blood T cells in healthy people across ages. TCRdb analysed the 5' RACE reads with MiXCR anew, one entry per CDR3 protein. The profile covers some 1 million distinct CDR3 sequences, with 40% to 50% appearing a single time and about 19% taken by the ten largest. Material for sequencing was blood. Receptors were obtained from a woman between 55 and 75 years old in good health. CDR3s include the opening cysteine and the closing phenylalanine or tryptophan. D genes are given only for firm matches. Clone size, where shown, is once, few, many, or a class for clones that have expanded.

V gene: TRBV7-6; J gene: TRBJ2-7; clone size: -; D gene: TRBD1; CDR3 length: 18; CDR3 DNA: TGTGCCAGCAGCCTAGGTTCCTGGGACAGGGGTAACTCCTACGAGCAGTACTTC; CDR3 protein: CASSLGSWDRGNSYEQYF
V gene: TRBV4-1; J gene: TRBJ2-6; clone size: once; D gene: -; CDR3 length: 17; CDR3 DNA: TGCGCCAGCAGCCACGGACAGCCTATCTCTGGGGCCAACGTCCTGACTTTC; CDR3 protein: CASSHGQPISGANVLTF
V gene: TRBV6-5; J gene: TRBJ2-7; clone size: few; D gene: -; CDR3 length: 13; CDR3 DNA: TGTGCCAGCAGAAAACAGGGGACTCGGGAGCAGTACTTC; CDR3 protein: CASRKQGTREQYF
V gene: TRBV6-1; J gene: TRBJ1-5; clone size: few; D gene: -; CDR3 length: 13; CDR3 DNA: TGTGCCAGCGTCAGGGTGGGTAATCAGCCCCAGCATTTT; CDR3 protein: CASVRVGNQPQHF
V gene: TRBV13; J gene: TRBJ1-1; clone size: -; D gene: -; CDR3 length: 12; CDR3 DNA: TGTGCCAGCAGCTTAGTGCTCCGGGAAGCTTTCTTT; CDR3 protein: CASSLVLREAFF
V gene: TRBV7-9; J gene: TRBJ2-7; clone size: few; D gene: -; CDR3 length: 15; CDR3 DNA: TGTGCCAGCAGCTTAGTTACTGAGAGGTTATACGAGCAGTACTTC; CDR3 protein: CASSLVTERLYEQYF
V gene: TRBV2; J gene: TRBJ2-3; clone size: -; D gene: TRBD2; CDR3 length: 16; CDR3 DNA: TGTGCCAGCAGCCCCCTAGCGGGAGGACGGGCAGATACGCAGTATTTT; CDR3 protein: CASSPLAGGRADTQYF
V gene: TRBV15; J gene: TRBJ1-5; clone size: few; D gene: TRBD1; CDR3 length: 15; CDR3 DNA: TGTGCCACCAGCAGGGGACAGGCGGCCAATCAGCCCCAGCATTTT; CDR3 protein: CATSRGQAANQPQHF
V gene: TRBV28; J gene: TRBJ2-5; clone size: once; D gene: TRBD1; CDR3 length: 14; CDR3 DNA: TGTGCCAGCTCATACAGGGGGGAGTGGGAGACCCAGTACTTC; CDR3 protein: CASSYRGEWETQYF
V gene: TRBV20-1; J gene: TRBJ2-7; clone size: -; D gene: -; CDR3 length: 14; CDR3 DNA: TGCAGTGCTAGAGATCCGGGGAAGGCGGGCGAGCAGTACTTC; CDR3 protein: CSARDPGKAGEQYF
V gene: TRBV11-1; J gene: TRBJ2-3; clone size: few; D gene: -; CDR3 length: 15; CDR3 DNA: TGTGCCAGCAGCTTAGAAGATGGACGGACAGATACGCAGTATTTT; CDR3 protein: CASSLEDGRTDTQYF
V gene: TRBV10-3; J gene: TRBJ2-1; clone size: -; D gene: TRBD2; CDR3 length: 14; CDR3 DNA: TGTGCCACCGAGACTAGCGGGAGAACAGATGAGCAGTTCTTC; CDR3 protein: CATETSGRTDEQFF
V gene: TRBV6-2/TRBV6-3; J gene: TRBJ2-3; clone size: few; D gene: -; CDR3 length: 18; CDR3 DNA: TGTGCCAGCAGTTACTCCCCTGACGGGGCGGCCTACACAGATACGCAGTATTTT; CDR3 protein: CASSYSPDGAAYTDTQYF
V gene: TRBV20-1; J gene: TRBJ2-3; clone size: -; D gene: TRBD2; CDR3 length: 15; CDR3 DNA: TGCAGTGCTAGAGTCCTACTAGCGGTGGTTAATACGCAGTATTTT; CDR3 protein: CSARVLLAVVNTQYF
V gene: TRBV12-3/TRBV12-4; J gene: TRBJ2-4; clone size: -; D gene: -; CDR3 length: 14; CDR3 DNA: TGTGCCAGCAGCAAGGGGGGGTCGAGGGACATTCAGTACTTC; CDR3 protein: CASSKGGSRDIQYF
V gene: TRBV12-3/TRBV12-4; J gene: TRBJ1-2; clone size: -; D gene: TRBD1; CDR3 length: 14; CDR3 DNA: TGTGCCAGCAGTGAAACGGACAGGCACTATGGCTACACCTTC; CDR3 protein: CASSETDRHYGYTF
V gene: TRBV6-1; J gene: TRBJ2-7; clone size: -; D gene: -; CDR3 length: 14; CDR3 DNA: TGTGCCAGCACCGAGGGACCCTACTCCTACGAGCAGTACTTC; CDR3 protein: CASTEGPYSYEQYF
V gene: TRBV3-1; J gene: TRBJ2-3; clone size: -; D gene: -; CDR3 length: 14; CDR3 DNA: TGTGCCAGCAGCCATCTCGGTAGCATGGATACGCAGTATTTT; CDR3 protein: CASSHLGSMDTQYF
V gene: TRBV20-1; J gene: TRBJ2-1; clone size: -; D gene: TRBD2; CDR3 length: 15; CDR3 DNA: TGCAGTGCTCGTTTAGCGGGAGGACAGTACAATGAGCAGTTCTTC; CDR3 protein: CSARLAGGQYNEQFF
V gene: TRBV10-2; J gene: TRBJ2-1; clone size: -; D gene: TRBD2; CDR3 length: 17; CDR3 DNA: TGCGCCAGCAGTGAGAGGTCTAGCGGGAGCTCCTACAATGAGCAGTTCTTC; CDR3 protein: CASSERSSGSSYNEQFF
V gene: TRBV7-7; J gene: TRBJ2-1; clone size: few; D gene: TRBD2; CDR3 length: 16; CDR3 DNA: TGTGCCAGCAGCAGGGGACTAGCGGGATCTAATGATGAGCAGTTCTTC; CDR3 protein: CASSRGLAGSNDEQFF
V gene: TRBV6-5; J gene: TRBJ1-2; clone size: few; D gene: -; CDR3 length: 15; CDR3 DNA: TGTGCCAGCAAGTCAGTCAGCCTCCCGGGGTATGGCTACACCTTC; CDR3 protein: CASKSVSLPGYGYTF